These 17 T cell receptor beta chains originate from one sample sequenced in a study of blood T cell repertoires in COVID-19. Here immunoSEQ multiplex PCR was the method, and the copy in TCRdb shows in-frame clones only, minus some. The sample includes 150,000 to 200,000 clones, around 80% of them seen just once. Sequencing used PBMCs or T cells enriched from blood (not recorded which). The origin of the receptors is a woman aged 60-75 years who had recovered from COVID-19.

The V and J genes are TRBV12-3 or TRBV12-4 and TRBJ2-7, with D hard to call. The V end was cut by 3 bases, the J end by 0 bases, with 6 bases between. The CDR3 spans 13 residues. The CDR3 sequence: CASSFTNSYEQYF. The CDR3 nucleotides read TGTGCCAGCAGTTTTACTAACTCCTACGAGCAGTACTTC.

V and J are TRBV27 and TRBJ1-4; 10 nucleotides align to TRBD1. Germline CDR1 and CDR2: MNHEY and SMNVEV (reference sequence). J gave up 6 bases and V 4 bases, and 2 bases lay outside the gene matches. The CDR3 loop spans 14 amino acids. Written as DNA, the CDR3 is TGTGCCAGCAGTTACGGGACAGGGGATGAAAAACTGTTTTTT. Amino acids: CASSYGTGDEKLFF. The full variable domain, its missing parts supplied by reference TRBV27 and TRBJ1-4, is EAQVTQNPRYLITVTGKKLTVTCSQNMNHEYMSWYRQDPGLGLRQIYYSMNVEVTDKGDVPEGYKVSRKEKRNFPLILESPSPNQTSLYFCASSYGTGDEKLFFGSGTQLSVL.

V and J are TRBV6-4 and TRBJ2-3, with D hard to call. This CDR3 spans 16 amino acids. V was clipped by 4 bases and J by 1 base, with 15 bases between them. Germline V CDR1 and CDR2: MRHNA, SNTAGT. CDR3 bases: TGTGCCAGCAGTGTTTCTCGACGTCAGGGCACAGATACGCAGTATTTT. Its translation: CASSVSRRQGTDTQYF.

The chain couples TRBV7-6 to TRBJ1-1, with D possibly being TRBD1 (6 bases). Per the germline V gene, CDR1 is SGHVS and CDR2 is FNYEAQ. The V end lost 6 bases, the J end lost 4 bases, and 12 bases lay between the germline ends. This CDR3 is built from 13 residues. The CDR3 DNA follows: TGTGCCAGCAGTTTGACAGGAGCCACTGAAGCTTTCTTT. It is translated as CASSLTGATEAFF.

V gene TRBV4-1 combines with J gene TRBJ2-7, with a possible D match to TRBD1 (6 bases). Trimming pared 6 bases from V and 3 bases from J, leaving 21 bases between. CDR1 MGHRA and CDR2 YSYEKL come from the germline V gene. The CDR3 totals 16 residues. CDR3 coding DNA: TGCGCCAGCAGTCCAATCTACAGGGCAGTTGACTACGAGCAGTACTTC. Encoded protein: CASSPIYRAVDYEQYF.

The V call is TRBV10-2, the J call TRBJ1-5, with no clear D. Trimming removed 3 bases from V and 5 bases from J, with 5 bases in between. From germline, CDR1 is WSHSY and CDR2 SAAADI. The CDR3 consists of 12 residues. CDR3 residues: CASSDPYQPQHF. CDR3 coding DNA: TGCGCCAGCAGTGACCCTTATCAGCCCCAGCATTTT.

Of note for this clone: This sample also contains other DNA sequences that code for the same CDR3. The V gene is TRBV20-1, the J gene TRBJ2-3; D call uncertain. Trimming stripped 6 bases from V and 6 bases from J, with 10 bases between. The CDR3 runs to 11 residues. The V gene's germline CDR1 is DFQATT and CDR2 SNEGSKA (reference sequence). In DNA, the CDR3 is TGCAGTGCATCCCCCCTGGATACGCAGTATTTT. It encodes CSASPLDTQYF.

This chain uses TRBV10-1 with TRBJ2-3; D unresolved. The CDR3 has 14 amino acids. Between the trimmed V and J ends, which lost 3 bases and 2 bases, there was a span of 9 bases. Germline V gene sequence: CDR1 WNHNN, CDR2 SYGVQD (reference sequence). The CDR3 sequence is CASSEFTNTDTQYF. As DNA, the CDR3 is TGCGCCAGCAGTGAATTTACTAACACAGATACGCAGTATTTT.

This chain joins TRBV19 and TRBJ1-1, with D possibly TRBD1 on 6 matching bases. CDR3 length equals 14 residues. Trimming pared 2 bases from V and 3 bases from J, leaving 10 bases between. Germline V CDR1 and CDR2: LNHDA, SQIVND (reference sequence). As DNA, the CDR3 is TGTGCCAGTAGTATACAGGGGAAGGACACTGAAGCTTTCTTT. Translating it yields CASSIQGKDTEAFF.

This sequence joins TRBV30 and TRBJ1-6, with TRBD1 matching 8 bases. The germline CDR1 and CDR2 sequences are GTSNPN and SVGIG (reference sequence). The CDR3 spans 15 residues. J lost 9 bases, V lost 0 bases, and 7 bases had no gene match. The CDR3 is CAWSVPDRVGSPLHF. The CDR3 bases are TGTGCCTGGAGTGTCCCGGACAGGGTCGGTTCACCCCTCCACTTT. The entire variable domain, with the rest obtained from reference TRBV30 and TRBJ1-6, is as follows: SQTIHQWPATLVQPVGSPLSLECTVEGTSNPNLYWYRQAAGRGLQLLFYSVGIGQISSEVPQNLSASRPQDRQFILSSKKLLLSDSGFYLCAWSVPDRVGSPLHFGNGTRLTVT.

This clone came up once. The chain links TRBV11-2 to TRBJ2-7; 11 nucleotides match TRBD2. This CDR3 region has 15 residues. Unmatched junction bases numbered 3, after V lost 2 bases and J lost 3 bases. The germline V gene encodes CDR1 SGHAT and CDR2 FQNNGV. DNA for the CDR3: TGTGCCAGCAGCTTATTAGCGGGGGGGATCTACGAGCAGTACTTC. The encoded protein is CASSLLAGGIYEQYF.

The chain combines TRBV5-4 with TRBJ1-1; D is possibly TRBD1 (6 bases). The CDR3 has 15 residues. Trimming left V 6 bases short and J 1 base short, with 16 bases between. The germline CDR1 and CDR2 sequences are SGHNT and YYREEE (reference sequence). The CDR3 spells CASTVQGGGNTEAFF. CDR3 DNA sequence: TGTGCCAGCACCGTACAGGGAGGGGGGAACACTGAAGCTTTCTTT.

CDR3 sequence reads: CASSLSGGASYNEQFF. CDR3 nucleotide sequence: TGTGCCAGCAGCTTAAGCGGGGGGGCCTCCTACAATGAGCAGTTCTTC. The chain links TRBV7-2 to TRBJ2-1; 10 nucleotides align to TRBD2. This CDR3 has 16 residues. J was trimmed by 0 bases and V by 2 bases; bases with no gene match: 1. Per germline, CDR1 SGHTA and CDR2 FQGNSA.

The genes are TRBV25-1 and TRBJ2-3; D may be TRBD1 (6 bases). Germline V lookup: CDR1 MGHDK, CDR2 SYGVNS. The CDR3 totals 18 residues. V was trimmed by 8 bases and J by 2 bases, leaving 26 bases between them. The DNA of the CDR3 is TGTGCCAGCGTAGACAGGCCTCCGCTTCGGGCCCCCACAGATACGCAGTATTTT. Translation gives CASVDRPPLRAPTDTQYF.

Here the CDR3 DNA reads TGCGCCAGCAGTGAGTCGAACAGGCCTACCGGGGAGCTGTTTTTT. Translating gives CASSESNRPTGELFF. V and J are TRBV10-1 and TRBJ2-2; D might be TRBD1 (5 bases). CDR1 is WNHNN and CDR2 is SYGVQD in the germline V gene (reference sequence). CDR3 size: 15 residues. The V end was cut by 0 bases, the J end by 5 bases, with 10 bases between.

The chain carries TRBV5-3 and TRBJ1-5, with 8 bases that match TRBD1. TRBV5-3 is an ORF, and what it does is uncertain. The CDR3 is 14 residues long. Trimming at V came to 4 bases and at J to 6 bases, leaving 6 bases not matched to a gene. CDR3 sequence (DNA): TGTGCCAGAAGCGTATACAGGGGGGGTCAGCCCCAGCATTTT. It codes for CARSVYRGGQPQHF.

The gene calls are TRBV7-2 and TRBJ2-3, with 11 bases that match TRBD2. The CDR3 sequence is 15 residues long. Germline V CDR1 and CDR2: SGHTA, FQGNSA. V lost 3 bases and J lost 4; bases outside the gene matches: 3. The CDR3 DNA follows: TGTGCCAGCAGCTTTAGCGGGGGGGAGTCAGATACGCAGTATTTT. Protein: CASSFSGGESDTQYF.